Presented here are 17 T cell receptor beta chains from one specimen sequenced in a study of OX40 agonist ivuxolimab in advanced cancers. Libraries were prepared by immunoSEQ multiplex PCR; TCRdb keeps only in-frame clonotypes and omits some of them. The sample has under 85,000 clones, around 86% seen once. The sequenced sample was CD4+ or CD8+ T cells sorted from blood, obtained in a trial of the OX40 agonist ivuxolimab. The receptor set was obtained from an adult with an advanced solid tumor such as melanoma, head and neck, liver or kidney cancer.

The chain uses TRBV11-3 and TRBJ1-2; unclear D gene. The V gene's germline CDR1 is SGHNT and CDR2 YENEEA. The CDR3 runs to 11 residues. V was pared by 5 bases and J by 7 bases, with 8 bases between. The CDR3 bases are TGTGCCAGCAGCGCTGAGGGTGGCTACACCTTC. Translated, it gives CASSAEGGYTF.

The rearrangement uses TRBV6-5 and TRBJ1-3; the D gene is possibly TRBD1 (6 bases). V lost 8 bases and J lost 4, with 12 bases in between. The germline V gene has CDR1 MNHEY and CDR2 SVGAGI. The CDR3 has 13 amino acids. As DNA, the CDR3 is TGTGCCAGCGGAAACAGGGAGGGAAACACCATATATTTT. Protein: CASGNREGNTIYF.

The V and J genes are TRBV5-4 and TRBJ2-3, with 13 nucleotides matching TRBD2. CDR3 size: 16 residues. Per the germline V gene, CDR1 is SGHNT and CDR2 is YYREEE (reference sequence). The J segment lost 0 bases and the V segment lost 3 bases, leaving 1 base of the junction unmatched. The CDR3 DNA reads as TGTGCCAGCAGCTGGGGACTAGCGGGGAGCACAGATACGCAGTATTTT. The encoded protein is CASSWGLAGSTDTQYF.

This clone was counted once. This sequence joins TRBV27 and TRBJ1-6; D may be TRBD1 (6 bases). This CDR3 has 14 residues. The V gene's germline CDR1 is MNHEY and CDR2 SMNVEV (reference sequence). Trimming pared 5 bases from V and 10 bases from J, leaving 15 bases between. The CDR3 coding sequence is TGTGCCAGCAGTCTATTCAGGGGATACTCACCCCTCCACTTT. Translation gives CASSLFRGYSPLHF.

The V gene is TRBV9, the J gene TRBJ1-2; tentative D call: TRBD1 (5 bases). The CDR3 has 13 amino acids. The V end lost 0 bases, the J end lost 7 bases, and 10 bases lay between the germline ends. Germline V gene lookup returns CDR1 SGDLS and CDR2 YYNGEE. CDR3 amino acids: CASSVEAGSGYTF. As DNA, the CDR3 is TGTGCCAGCAGCGTAGAGGCAGGGAGTGGCTACACCTTC.

The count of this clone is one. V is TRBV6-5 and J is TRBJ1-2; D is unresolved. The CDR3 covers 13 residues. The germline V gene encodes CDR1 MNHEY and CDR2 SVGAGI. The germline V and J ends were trimmed by 2 bases and 4 bases, with 8 bases remaining between them. CDR3 sequence: CASSYGVGYGYTF. The CDR3 DNA sequence: TGTGCCAGCAGTTACGGGGTAGGCTATGGCTACACCTTC.

This clone was observed a handful of times. The V call is TRBV28, the J call TRBJ2-2; 10 bases are shared with TRBD1. Germline CDR1 reads MDHEN; CDR2 reads SYDVKM. This CDR3 spans 16 amino acids. With V trimmed by 8 bases and J by 5 bases, 11 bases remained unmatched. CDR3 loop: CASRDRGHSGTGELFF. The CDR3 DNA reads TGTGCCAGCCGGGACAGGGGTCATTCTGGAACCGGGGAGCTGTTTTTT. Complete variable domain (other parts from reference TRBV28 and TRBJ2-2): DVKVTQSSRYLVKRTGEKVFLECVQDMDHENMFWYRQDPGLGLRLIYFSYDVKMKEKGDIPEGYSVSREKKERFSLILESASTNQTSMYLCASRDRGHSGTGELFFGEGSRLTVL.

CDR3 DNA sequence: TGTGCCAGCAGCCAAGGACAGTCTGGGGCCAACGTCCTGACTTTC. This sequence encodes CASSQGQSGANVLTF. The chain employs TRBV14 and TRBJ2-6; TRBD1 is a possible D gene (5 bases). This CDR3 is built from 15 residues. Germline CDR1 SGHDN, CDR2 FVKESK. The V end was cut by 1 base, the J end by 1 base, with 5 bases between.

The chain is built from TRBV11-2 and TRBJ2-3; 12 bases fit TRBD2. Losses at the gene ends were 6 bases for V and 6 bases for J; bases not matched to a gene: 7. Germline V gene data show CDR1 as SGHAT and CDR2 as FQNNGV. The CDR3 covers 15 residues. The CDR3 here is CASRGLAGGMDTQYF. In nucleotides, the CDR3 is TGTGCCAGCAGAGGTCTAGCGGGGGGGATGGATACGCAGTATTTT.

The V call is TRBV6-1, the J call TRBJ1-2; D gene ambiguous. CDR3 length: 14 residues. V dropped 7 bases and J dropped 5 bases, with 17 bases sitting between them. From germline, CDR1 is MNHNS and CDR2 SASEGT. The CDR3 bases are TGTGCCAGCACCTCGATGGGCGAGGGATATGGCTACACCTTC. The encoded protein is CASTSMGEGYGYTF.

V is TRBV29-1 and J is TRBJ1-1; TRBD1 aligns across 9 bases. CDR3 length: 15 amino acids. With V trimmed by 7 bases and J by 4 bases, 13 bases remained unmatched. The germline V gene has CDR1 SQVTM and CDR2 ANQGSEA. CDR3 sequence: CSARGQGLIGTEAFF. In nucleotides, the CDR3 is TGCAGCGCCCGTGGACAGGGGTTGATCGGCACTGAAGCTTTCTTT.

The rearrangement uses TRBV29-1 and TRBJ1-4; a weak D match, TRBD1 (6 bases). This CDR3 has 13 residues. CDR1 and CDR2 from the germline V gene are SQVTM and ANQGSEA. Trimming took off 1 base at V and 15 bases at J, with 18 bases between the two ends. CDR3 sequence: CSVEVTQGTGVFF. CDR3 bases: TGCAGCGTTGAAGTGACCCAGGGGACTGGGGTGTTTTTT.

The J gene is TRBJ2-2, the V gene TRBV4-3; 9 bases align to TRBD1. Per the germline V gene, CDR1 is LGHNA and CDR2 is YSLEER. The CDR3 is 15 amino acids. Unmatched junction bases numbered 5, after V lost 3 bases and J lost 6 bases. CDR3 bases: TGCGCCAGCAGCCAGCTACAGGGGGCGGCCGGGGAGCTGTTTTTT. Residues: CASSQLQGAAGELFF.

The V gene is TRBV7-9, the J gene TRBJ1-2; 8 bases match TRBD1. CDR1 SEHNR and CDR2 FQNEAQ come from the germline V gene (reference sequence). After removal of 5 bases from V and 8 bases from J, the junction contained 10 bases not matched to a gene. The CDR3 loop spans 14 amino acids. The chain's CDR3 is CASSPTPGGGGYTF. The CDR3, as DNA: TGTGCCAGCAGCCCCACCCCAGGGGGCGGCGGCTACACCTTC.

The CDR3 nucleotides read TGTGCCAGCAGTGAAGAAGGCAGGGCTCGGTATCAGCCCCAGCATTTT. Translated, it gives CASSEEGRARYQPQHF. The chain uses TRBV6-1 and TRBJ1-5, with D maybe TRBD1 (5 bases). The CDR3 loop spans 16 amino acids. Germline V gives CDR1 MNHNS, CDR2 SASEGT. Deletions cut 1 base from V and 5 bases from J, with 15 bases between.

This rearrangement joins TRBV18 to TRBJ1-4; no clear D gene. The germline V and J ends were trimmed by 2 bases and 3 bases, with 10 bases remaining between them. The CDR3 loop spans 15 amino acids. Per germline, CDR1 KGHSH and CDR2 LQKENI. The CDR3, as DNA: TGTGCCAGCTCACCAAGCTACGCCTCTAATGAAAAACTGTTTTTT. It yields the protein CASSPSYASNEKLFF.

This chain links TRBV7-9 with TRBJ2-7, with 9 nucleotides matching TRBD1. Trimming cost V 5 bases and J 6 bases; bases outside gene matches: 8. The CDR3 runs 14 residues. The germline V gene has CDR1 SEHNR and CDR2 FQNEAQ (reference sequence). The CDR3 reads CASSPRQGEGEQYF. DNA for the CDR3: TGTGCCAGCAGCCCTAGACAGGGGGAGGGCGAGCAGTACTTC.